The T cell receptor (beta chain) under discussion was sequenced for a study of T cell responses to AZD1222 COVID-19 vaccine. The sample holds one count of this clone. The method was immunoSEQ multiplex PCR; TCRdb's version includes in-frame clones alone and lacks a portion of them. The table shows roughly 150,000 clones, with roughly 88% occurring only once. V shed 4 bases and J 8 bases; nucleotides not matched to a gene: 9. The CDR3 runs 15 residues. Germline V CDR1 and CDR2: SNHLY, FYNNEI. Sequencing used peripheral blood, obtained on day 0 of AZD1222 vaccination. This chain links TRBV2 with TRBJ2-1; 9 positions match TRBD2. This receptor was obtained from an adult in good health. The CDR3 nucleotides are TGTGCCAGCAGTGGCGATAGCGGGAGCTGGTATGAGCAGTTCTTC. As protein: CASSGDSGSWYEQFF.